This note documents a single T cell receptor beta chain sequence. Its antigen is still unknown. Amplification used 60 Vbeta primers and 13 Jbeta primers. Clones were sequenced by immunoSEQ multiplex PCR, and TCRdb holds only the in-frame ones, with some missing. Found here are approximately 130,000 clones, nearly 80% of them singletons; the top ten hold just under 6.5%. Germline CDR1 and CDR2: SGHRS and YFSETQ. This CDR3 is 14 amino acids long. V was cut by 0 bases and J by 5 bases, with 8 bases left in between. The data were taken from a study of cytomegalovirus exposure and HLA in healthy donors. Study conclusions and caveats: A later analysis found that most CMV-associated TCR beta chains appeared HLA-restricted.

The gene calls are TRBV5-1 and TRBJ1-4; D is unresolved. This receptor was identified in a woman aged 40 to 49 in good health and CMV-seronegative. The sample was PBMCs. CDR3 amino acids: CASSLGELNEKLFF. CDR3 nucleotides: TGCGCCAGCAGCTTGGGTGAACTAAATGAAAAACTGTTTTTT.